The 27 T cell receptor beta chains presented below share a single source sample, sequenced in a study of CD8 T cells in Susac syndrome. With random hexamers, roughly 0.45 to 1 ug RNA was reverse transcribed. TCRdb re-derived calls from the immunoSEQ multiplex PCR reads in MiXCR, one entry per CDR3 protein. The table records roughly 200,000 distinct CDR3 sequences, about 94% of them present only once. Sequenced input: CD4+ T cells from PBMCs. These receptors came from a human donor with multiple sclerosis.

The V gene is TRBV20-1, the J gene TRBJ1-1; D is unresolved. Germline assignment: CDR1 DFQATT and CDR2 SNEGSKA (reference sequence). The length of the CDR3 is 11 residues. V gave up 0 bases and J gave up 7 bases, with 6 bases separating them. CDR3 region: CSARDDHEAFF. CDR3 in DNA: TGCAGTGCTAGAGACGACCATGAAGCTTTCTTT.

The rearrangement links TRBV28 to TRBJ2-5, with TRBD1 matching over 9 bases. The V gene's germline CDR1 is MDHEN and CDR2 SYDVKM. CDR3 length: 15 residues. Trimming took 5 bases from V and 2 from J; bases not matched to a gene: 6. The CDR3 nucleotides are TGTGCCAGCAGTCCAATCGGGACAGGGCAAGAGACCCAGTACTTC. Translating gives CASSPIGTGQETQYF.

This clonotype was counted a few times. This chain joins TRBV11-2 and TRBJ2-3, with unresolved D. Trimming cost V 5 bases and J 1 base, with 13 bases left between them. Germline V gives CDR1 SGHAT, CDR2 FQNNGV. This CDR3 region has 15 residues. The CDR3 coding sequence is TGTGCCAGCAGCCCGCCCGATCATGGCACAGATACGCAGTATTTT. Its protein is CASSPPDHGTDTQYF.

The V gene is TRBV18, the J gene TRBJ2-1; D ambiguous. Trimming shortened V by 6 bases and J by 0 bases, and 15 bases separated the two germline ends. This CDR3 is built from 16 residues. Germline loops: CDR1 KGHSH, CDR2 LQKENI. This CDR3 is CASSLKSMSSYNEQFF. The CDR3 region has the DNA TGTGCCAGCTCGCTCAAATCGATGAGCTCCTACAATGAGCAGTTCTTC.

The V call is TRBV2, the J call TRBJ2-4; D gene ambiguous. V lost 0 bases and J 10 bases, leaving 19 bases between the germline ends. The CDR3 length is 16 residues. Germline V gives CDR1 SNHLY, CDR2 FYNNEI. CDR3 amino acids: CASSEALRWQPSIQYF. CDR3 coding DNA: TGTGCCAGCAGTGAAGCCTTGAGGTGGCAGCCCTCAATTCAGTACTTC.

The rearrangement links TRBV20-1 to TRBJ2-1; D unresolved. CDR1 DFQATT and CDR2 SNEGSKA come from the germline V gene (reference sequence). Trimming left V 0 bases short and J 6 bases short, with 6 bases between. The CDR3 has 12 amino acids. Here the CDR3 DNA reads TGCAGTGCTAGAGATCTCGGCAATGAGCAGTTCTTC. Translating gives CSARDLGNEQFF.

The V gene is TRBV7-9, the J gene TRBJ1-6; a weak D match, TRBD1 (5 bases). V was trimmed by 1 base and J by 0 bases, leaving 13 bases between them. This CDR3 region has 18 residues. Germline CDR1 and CDR2: SEHNR and FQNEAQ (reference sequence). The CDR3 loop reads CASSLVTRVSSYNSPLHF. CDR3 DNA: TGTGCCAGCAGCTTAGTGACCAGGGTAAGCTCCTATAATTCACCCCTCCACTTT.

The chain employs TRBV2 and TRBJ1-5; TRBD1 matches at 7 bases. The germline V gene has CDR1 SNHLY and CDR2 FYNNEI. This CDR3 has 14 amino acids. V trimming: 6 bases; J trimming: 3 bases; junction bases outside the gene matches: 5. The CDR3 reads CASSQDRLNQPQHF. The CDR3 DNA is TGTGCCAGCAGCCAGGACAGGCTCAATCAGCCCCAGCATTTT.

This chain joins TRBV4-3 and TRBJ1-4, with 10 bases lining up with TRBD1. The CDR3 spans 15 residues. V trimming: 1 base; J trimming: 8 bases; junction bases outside the gene matches: 4. Looked up from germline, CDR1 is LGHNA and CDR2 is YSLEER. In DNA form, the CDR3 reads TGCGCCAGCAGCCAAGCGGACAGGGGGTCAGAAAAACTGTTTTTT. Translated: CASSQADRGSEKLFF.

V is TRBV20-1 and J is TRBJ1-2; no definite D call. The V gene lost 5 bases and the J gene lost 0 bases, with 10 bases spanning the gap. Germline V gives CDR1 DFQATT, CDR2 SNEGSKA (reference sequence). This CDR3 is 13 amino acids long. The CDR3: CSADPPTNYGYTF. CDR3 sequence (DNA): TGCAGTGCTGATCCACCAACTAACTATGGCTACACCTTC.

The chain has TRBV6-5 and TRBJ2-3, with TRBD2 matching 9 bases. This CDR3 has 17 residues. Per germline, CDR1 MNHEY and CDR2 SVGAGI. V lost 1 base to trimming and J lost 3 bases; unmatched junction nucleotides: 8. CDR3 sequence (DNA): TGTGCCAGCAGTTACTACGGGGCGGGGGGGCGAACAGATACGCAGTATTTT. This sequence encodes CASSYYGAGGRTDTQYF.

V usage is TRBV4-3 and J usage is TRBJ1-1; a possible D gene is TRBD1 (6 bases). The CDR3 contains 15 residues. Germline V gene lookup returns CDR1 LGHNA and CDR2 YSLEER. Between the trimmed V and J ends, which lost 4 bases and 1 base, there was a span of 13 bases. The CDR3 loop is CASSLSGATNTEAFF. CDR3 nucleotides: TGCGCCAGCAGCCTCTCAGGGGCTACGAACACTGAAGCTTTCTTT.

The genes are TRBV14 and TRBJ2-3; a possible D gene is TRBD2 (6 bases). Germline V gene sequence: CDR1 SGHDN, CDR2 FVKESK. The CDR3 has 17 residues. Trimming removed 1 base from V and 2 bases from J, with 16 bases in between. The DNA of the CDR3 is TGTGCCAGCAGCCAAGGTTGGGGGGACCGGACCACAGATACGCAGTATTTT. As protein: CASSQGWGDRTTDTQYF.

The chain recombines TRBV29-1 with TRBJ1-1; the D is unclear. From germline, CDR1 is SQVTM and CDR2 ANQGSEA. This CDR3 comprises 13 residues. V lost 0 bases and J lost 4, with 9 bases in between. CDR3: CSVEEITRTEAFF. The DNA of the CDR3 is TGCAGCGTTGAAGAAATAACGCGCACTGAAGCTTTCTTT.

The chain uses TRBV29-1 and TRBJ2-5; tentatively, D is TRBD2 (5 bases). Germline CDR1 is SQVTM and CDR2 is ANQGSEA. V was clipped by 4 bases and J by 4 bases, with 10 bases between them. The CDR3 spans 12 residues. This CDR3 reads CSVGGNSETQYF. In nucleotides, the CDR3 is TGCAGCGTTGGAGGGAATTCAGAGACCCAGTACTTC.

This chain joins TRBV28 and TRBJ2-4; D not certain. The germline V gene has CDR1 MDHEN and CDR2 SYDVKM. The CDR3 is made up of 14 amino acids. With 4 bases removed from V and 0 bases from J, the gap between germline ends came to 7 bases. CDR3 sequence (DNA): TGTGCCAGCAGTTATATGCTAGCCAAAAACATTCAGTACTTC. This sequence encodes CASSYMLAKNIQYF.

This rearrangement joins TRBV11-2 to TRBJ2-1; 7 bases map to TRBD1. Germline loops: CDR1 SGHAT, CDR2 FQNNGV. V lost 4 bases and J lost 12; bases outside the gene matches: 15. CDR3 length: 15 residues. CDR3 in DNA: TGTGCCAGCAGCTCATTACAGGGGAAACGGGGTGGGCAGTTCTTC. This translates into CASSSLQGKRGGQFF.

The V call is TRBV20-1, the J call TRBJ2-7; possibly TRBD1 for D (5 bases). V lost 6 bases to trimming and J lost 3 bases, with 15 bases between them. The CDR3 spans 13 residues. The germline V gene has CDR1 DFQATT and CDR2 SNEGSKA (reference sequence). The CDR3 reads CSAMTAGLYEQYF. The CDR3 DNA sequence: TGCAGTGCCATGACAGCCGGCCTCTACGAGCAGTACTTC.

This clonotype was seen repeatedly, ten times or more. The chain carries TRBV14 and TRBJ2-6, with D unresolved. Per the germline V gene, CDR1 is SGHDN and CDR2 is FVKESK. The CDR3 covers 13 residues. With 5 bases removed from V and 1 base from J, the gap between germline ends came to 3 bases. CDR3 sequence reads: CASSLSGANVLTF. As DNA, the CDR3 is TGTGCCAGCAGCTTATCTGGGGCCAACGTCCTGACTTTC.

J is TRBJ2-1 and V is TRBV2; 10 positions agree with TRBD2. The V gene's germline CDR1 is SNHLY and CDR2 FYNNEI. This CDR3 contains 15 residues. V gave up 6 bases and J gave up 3 bases; unmatched junction bases: 5. The CDR3: CASRDSGGYYNEQFF. As DNA, the CDR3 is TGTGCCAGCAGGGATAGCGGGGGGTACTACAATGAGCAGTTCTTC.

The chain has TRBV29-1 and TRBJ1-2; a possible D gene is TRBD1 (5 bases). CDR1 and CDR2 from the germline V gene are SQVTM and ANQGSEA. V gave up 7 bases and J gave up 8 bases, with 26 bases separating them. The CDR3 is 15 amino acids. The CDR3 DNA follows: TGCAGCGCCGGGCCTTCTATGGCAGGGTCTGAGGGCTACACCTTC. Protein sequence: CSAGPSMAGSEGYTF.

This rearrangement joins TRBV30 to TRBJ2-2; D is perhaps TRBD1 (5 bases). The ends were cut back, 1 base at V and 7 bases at J, with 10 bases in the middle. The CDR3 contains 13 residues. Germline CDR1 and CDR2: GTSNPN and SVGIG (reference sequence). Here the CDR3 reads CAWSGRRGGELFF. CDR3 bases: TGTGCCTGGAGTGGACGTAGGGGCGGGGAGCTGTTTTTT.

The rearrangement joins TRBV2 to TRBJ1-1, with D possibly being TRBD1 (6 bases). The CDR3 covers 12 residues. V lost 5 bases and J lost 6, with 10 bases in between. Germline-derived CDR1 and CDR2 are SNHLY and FYNNEI. The CDR3 reads CASSPDSPEAFF. The DNA of the CDR3 is TGTGCCAGCAGTCCGGACAGCCCTGAAGCTTTCTTT. Full variable domain (rest looked up from reference TRBV2 and TRBJ1-1): EPEVTQTPSHQVTQMGQEVILRCVPISNHLYFYWYRQILGQKVEFLVSFYNNEISEKSEIFDDQFSVERPDGSNFTLKIRSTKLEDSAMYFCASSPDSPEAFFGQGTRLTVV.

The rearrangement joins TRBV20-1 to TRBJ2-5, with D perhaps TRBD1 or TRBD2 (5 bases each). The CDR3 is 16 residues long. Germline lookup yields CDR1 DFQATT and CDR2 SNEGSKA (reference sequence). V was cut by 6 bases and J by 1 base, with 21 bases left in between. CDR3 in DNA: TGCAGTGCCTACACTGGGACCACAAAACGCCAAGAGACCCAGTACTTC. Translation: CSAYTGTTKRQETQYF.

CDR3 protein: CASSPEGVSNQPQHF. In DNA, the CDR3 is TGCGCCAGCAGCCCCGAAGGGGTGAGCAATCAGCCCCAGCATTTT. The V and J genes are TRBV5-1 and TRBJ1-5, with a possible D match to TRBD1 (5 bases). Germline values: CDR1 SGHRS, CDR2 YFSETQ. The ends were cut back, 4 bases at V and 1 base at J, with 12 bases in the middle. The CDR3 runs to 15 residues. The variable domain in full, completed from reference TRBV5-1 and TRBJ1-5, reads KAGVTQTPRYLIKTRGQQVTLSCSPISGHRSVSWYQQTPGQGLQFLFEYFSETQRNKGNFPGRFSGRQFSNSRSEMNVSTLELGDSALYLCASSPEGVSNQPQHFGDGTRLSIL.

The chain joins TRBV24-1 to TRBJ2-5, with D unclear. Germline lookup yields CDR1 KGHDR and CDR2 SFDVKD. Trimming cost V 6 bases and J 5 bases, with 6 bases left between them. The CDR3 consists of 11 residues. For the CDR3, the DNA is TGTGCCACCAGTTCCGGGGAGACCCAGTACTTC. It specifies CATSSGETQYF.

The chain links TRBV28 to TRBJ1-2, with D uncertain. Trimming removed 6 bases at V and 5 bases at J, with 16 bases between. The CDR3 extends over 14 amino acids. The V gene's germline CDR1 is MDHEN and CDR2 SYDVKM. The chain's CDR3 is CASSAFGVRYGYTF. The CDR3 bases are TGTGCCAGCAGCGCTTTCGGGGTGCGATATGGCTACACCTTC.